What follows are 24 T cell receptor beta chains derived from one specimen sequenced in a study of T cells in Graves' hyperthyroidism and ophthalmopathy. Amplification targeted TCR beta CDR3 regions from RNA transcripts. The HTBI set primed first-round TCR CDR3 RT-PCR. TCRdb ran MiXCR on the multiplex PCR reads and lists one entry per CDR3 protein. The repertoire holds 380,000 or so distinct CDR3 sequences, with roughly 14% as singletons. The sequenced material came from blood. The receptors were gathered from a man in his thirties or forties with Graves' hyperthyroidism that later progressed to Graves' ophthalmopathy.

Turning to this clonotype: Being one base from a much bigger clone, this may be a read error. The gene calls are TRBV7-9 and TRBJ1-1; D uncertain. Germline assignment: CDR1 SEHNR and CDR2 FQNEAQ (reference sequence). The CDR3 extends over 12 amino acids. DNA of the CDR3: TGTACCAGCAGCTTAGTGCAAGTTGAAGCTTTCTTT. This sequence encodes CTSSLVQVEAFF.

This clonotype showed up many times. The rearrangement joins TRBV24-1 to TRBJ1-5; TRBD1 matches at 7 bases. The ends lost 4 bases at V and 7 bases at J; junction bases unmatched: 3. The germline V gene has CDR1 KGHDR and CDR2 SFDVKD. The CDR3 spans 13 residues. The CDR3 loop is CATSEDRDQPQHF. CDR3 sequence (DNA): TGTGCCACCAGTGAAGACAGGGACCAGCCCCAGCATTTT.

This clonotype was observed many times. The chain is built from TRBV28 and TRBJ1-5, with 7 positions matching TRBD1. The CDR3 totals 13 residues. V was pared by 10 bases and J by 2 bases, with 5 bases of the junction left unmatched. Germline CDR1 is MDHEN and CDR2 is SYDVKM. In DNA, the CDR3 is TGTGCCATTGAAGGGGGCCGCAATCAGCCCCAGCATTTT. Its translation: CAIEGGRNQPQHF.

CDR3 DNA: TGTGCCAGCTCACCCTCCGCCCGGACAGGGAGATCCTACGAGCAGTACTTC. Protein: CASSPSARTGRSYEQYF. This rearrangement joins TRBV18 to TRBJ2-7; the match to TRBD1 covers 8 bases. CDR3 size: 17 residues. With 3 bases clipped from V and 1 base from J, the junction kept 11 bases outside the gene matches. Germline CDR1 KGHSH, CDR2 LQKENI. The variable domain in full, with the rest retrieved from reference TRBV18 and TRBJ2-7, is NAGVMQNPRHLVRRRGQEARLRCSPMKGHSHVYWYRQLPEEGLKFMVYLQKENIIDESGMPKERFSAEFPKEGPSILRIQQVVRGDSAAYFCASSPSARTGRSYEQYFGPGTRLTVT.

This clonotype was picked up many times. This chain links TRBV7-8 with TRBJ1-5; D remains unclear. The germline V and J ends were trimmed by 4 bases and 4 bases, with 14 bases remaining between them. CDR1 SGHVS and CDR2 FQNEAQ come from the germline V gene. The CDR3 runs 15 residues. CDR3 protein: CASSSQVMGNQPQHF. CDR3 in DNA: TGTGCCAGCAGCTCTCAAGTGATGGGGAATCAGCCCCAGCATTTT.

This clonotype was recorded many times. The chain couples TRBV6-5 to TRBJ2-2; D remains unclear. Germline values: CDR1 MNHEY, CDR2 SVGAGI. This CDR3 has 11 residues. Trimming shortened V by 2 bases and J by 6 bases, and 1 base separated the two germline ends. CDR3 protein: CASSYPGELFF. The CDR3 DNA reads as TGTGCCAGCAGTTACCCCGGGGAGCTGTTTTTT.

This clonotype occurred many times. The chain has TRBV5-1 and TRBJ1-1; TRBD1 agrees at 11 bases. CDR1 is SGHRS and CDR2 is YFSETQ in the germline V gene. The V segment lost 2 bases and the J segment 3 bases; nucleotides outside the gene matches: 6. This CDR3 has 16 amino acids. CDR3 sequence: CASSFGTGGRYTEAFF. In nucleotides, the CDR3 is TGCGCCAGCAGCTTTGGGACAGGGGGGAGGTACACTGAAGCTTTCTTT.

This clonotype was counted ten times or more. The rearrangement joins TRBV15 to TRBJ1-2; D call uncertain. In germline, CDR1 is LNHNV, CDR2 YYDKDF (reference sequence). This CDR3 region has 15 residues. V lost 0 bases and J 3 bases, leaving 11 bases between the germline ends. CDR3 sequence (DNA): TGTGCCACCAGCAGAGATCGGGAAGGGTACTATGGCTACACCTTC. It codes for CATSRDREGYYGYTF.

This clonotype showed up many times. The CDR3 loop reads CASSYSSGSSEQYF. The CDR3 DNA follows: TGTGCCAGCAGTTACTCGTCAGGGTCTAGCGAGCAGTACTTC. The chain links TRBV6-5 to TRBJ2-7; D perhaps matches TRBD1 (5 bases). Per germline, CDR1 MNHEY and CDR2 SVGAGI. CDR3 length equals 14 residues. V was cut by 0 bases and J by 6 bases, with 12 bases left in between.

The chain has TRBV6-5 and TRBJ1-4; D unresolved. This CDR3 comprises 13 residues. Germline assignment: CDR1 MNHEY and CDR2 SVGAGI. V dropped 2 bases and J dropped 7 bases, with 8 bases sitting between them. In DNA form, the CDR3 reads TGTGCCAGCAGTTACCCTTCTTTTGAAAAACTGTTTTTT. Translating gives CASSYPSFEKLFF.

For this clonotype: The junction shows a germline mismatch at one end, possibly a read error. The chain carries TRBV9 and TRBJ1-6, with D perhaps matching TRBD1 (5 bases). This CDR3 is 15 amino acids long. The V gene's germline CDR1 is SGDLS and CDR2 YYNGEE. The CDR3 DNA sequence: TGTGCCAACAGCGCCTCCGGGACGGGTAATTCACCCCTCCACTTT. Translated: CANSASGTGNSPLHF. Using reference TRBV9 and TRBJ1-6 for the parts outside the CDR3, the full variable domain is DSGVTQTPKHLITATGQRVTLRCSPRSGDLSVYWYQQSLDQGLQFLIQYYNGEERAKGNILERFSAQQFPDLHSELNLSSLELGDSALYFCANSASGTGNSPLHFGNGTRLTVT.

This clonotype was recorded many times. The V call is TRBV11-3, the J call TRBJ2-1; D is unclear. This CDR3 has 14 residues. V was pared by 3 bases and J by 0 bases, with 6 bases between. The germline V gene has CDR1 SGHNT and CDR2 YENEEA. The CDR3 region is CASSFFSSYNEQFF. The CDR3 bases are TGTGCCAGCAGCTTCTTCAGCTCCTACAATGAGCAGTTCTTC. The entire variable domain, with the rest obtained from reference TRBV11-3 and TRBJ2-1, is as follows: EAGVVQSPRYKIIEKKQPVAFWCNPISGHNTLYWYLQNLGQGPELLIRYENEEAVDDSQLPKDRFSAERLKGVDSTLKIQPAELGDSAVYLCASSFFSSYNEQFFGPGTRLTVL.

The rearrangement uses TRBV13 and TRBJ2-7, with D perhaps matching TRBD2 (6 bases). This CDR3 comprises 17 residues. Trimming stripped 5 bases from V and 4 bases from J, with 24 bases between. CDR1 and CDR2 (germline): PRHDT, FYEKMQ (reference sequence). The CDR3 protein is CASSQTSPPRRPYEQYF. The CDR3 DNA sequence: TGTGCCAGCAGCCAGACTAGTCCTCCCCGACGCCCTTACGAGCAGTACTTC.

The chain links TRBV5-1 to TRBJ2-3; 7 bases are a match to TRBD2. The CDR3 covers 15 residues. The germline gives CDR1 SGHRS, CDR2 YFSETQ. V gave up 4 bases and J gave up 4 bases; unmatched junction bases: 9. CDR3: CASSLGLVGPDTQYF. The CDR3 DNA sequence: TGCGCCAGCAGCCTAGGACTAGTAGGCCCAGATACGCAGTATTTT.

This clonotype has a handful of counts. A much larger clone differs by one base, so this may be a read error. The rearrangement links TRBV28 to TRBJ2-7, with D perhaps given as TRBD1 or TRBD2 (5 bases each). V was trimmed by 8 bases and J by 2 bases, leaving 13 bases between them. The CDR3 is made up of 13 amino acids. Germline-derived CDR1 and CDR2 are MDHEN and SYDVKM. The CDR3: CASGGPGTYEQYF. CDR3 nucleotide sequence: TGTGCCAGCGGGGGTCCGGGGACCTACGAGCAGTACTTC.

This clonotype was detected ten times or more. The rearrangement joins TRBV7-7 to TRBJ2-5; 7 bases line up with TRBD1. This CDR3 contains 13 residues. With V trimmed by 6 bases and J by 5 bases, 6 bases remained unmatched. CDR1 and CDR2 (germline): SSHAT, FNYEAQ (reference sequence). CDR3 sequence: CASSSTGMETQYF. Written as DNA, the CDR3 is TGTGCCAGCAGTTCGACAGGGATGGAGACCCAGTACTTC.

In its sample, this clonotype was seen a few times. The rearrangement uses TRBV5-1 and TRBJ1-2, with TRBD1 matching over 7 bases. CDR1 and CDR2 from the germline V gene are SGHRS and YFSETQ. Unmatched junction bases numbered 14, after V lost 4 bases and J lost 8 bases. The CDR3 is 15 residues long. The CDR3 protein is CASSRGPEGTVGYTF. The CDR3 nucleotides are TGCGCCAGCAGCAGAGGACCAGAAGGGACAGTCGGCTACACCTTC.

Here the CDR3 DNA reads TGTGCCTGTGGGGGACTGCCGAGCTCCTATAATTCACCCCTCCACTTT. Encoded protein: CACGGLPSSYNSPLHF. The chain is built from TRBV30 and TRBJ1-6, with D possibly matching TRBD1 (5 bases). CDR3 size: 16 residues. Per germline, CDR1 GTSNPN and CDR2 SVGIG (reference sequence). V was trimmed by 6 bases and J by 0 bases, leaving 15 bases between them.

The gene calls are TRBV20-1 and TRBJ2-7; possible D gene TRBD1, 6 bases. The CDR3 extends over 12 amino acids. Per the germline V gene, CDR1 is DFQATT and CDR2 is SNEGSKA (reference sequence). The V end lost 6 bases, the J end lost 5 bases, and 14 bases lay between the germline ends. The CDR3 is CSAARGWNEQYF. DNA for the CDR3: TGCAGTGCCGCAAGGGGGTGGAACGAGCAGTACTTC.

The sample holds a few counts of this clonotype. The CDR3: CSASSGSLVQETQYF. DNA of the CDR3: TGCAGTGCTAGTTCCGGCTCCCTGGTCCAAGAGACCCAGTACTTC. The gene calls are TRBV20-1 and TRBJ2-5, with D unclear. V was pared by 3 bases and J by 1 base, with 15 bases between. The V gene's germline CDR1 is DFQATT and CDR2 SNEGSKA (reference sequence). The CDR3 runs to 15 residues.

This clonotype was detected ten times or more. CDR3 in DNA: TGCAGTGCTTCCCCGGGACGGGAAGAGACCCAGTACTTC. It translates to CSASPGREETQYF. The chain has TRBV20-1 and TRBJ2-5, with D perhaps matching TRBD1 or TRBD2 (5 bases each). CDR1 and CDR2 (germline): DFQATT, SNEGSKA (reference sequence). This CDR3 has 13 residues. The germline V and J ends were trimmed by 5 bases and 3 bases, with 13 bases remaining between them.

This clonotype was found many times. In nucleotides, the CDR3 is TGTGCCGCCCGGAGGAGTTCTACGGAAAAACTGTTTTTT. This encodes CAARRSSTEKLFF. The chain links TRBV27 to TRBJ1-4, with unresolved D. CDR1 is MNHEY and CDR2 is SMNVEV in the germline V gene (reference sequence). The CDR3 runs to 13 residues. Between the trimmed V and J ends, which lost 11 bases and 8 bases, there was a span of 18 bases.

V gene TRBV4-1 combines with J gene TRBJ1-3; 7 bases are shared with TRBD1. The CDR3 totals 17 residues. CDR1 is MGHRA, CDR2 YSYEKL, per germline. Trimming took 0 bases from V and 3 from J; bases not matched to a gene: 8. CDR3 DNA: TGCGCCAGCAGCCAAGACGACAGGGAGAGAAGTGGAAACACCATATATTTT. Protein sequence: CASSQDDRERSGNTIYF.

This clonotype was observed a handful of times. V and J are TRBV25-1 and TRBJ1-5; 10 positions agree with TRBD1. Germline CDR1 and CDR2: MGHDK and SYGVNS. Trimming at V came to 5 bases and at J to 4 bases, leaving 2 bases not matched to a gene. This CDR3 spans 14 amino acids. The CDR3 protein is CASSRQGANQPQHF. The CDR3 DNA is TGTGCCAGCAGTAGACAGGGGGCAAATCAGCCCCAGCATTTT. Full variable domain (remainder filled in from reference TRBV25-1 and TRBJ1-5): EADIYQTPRYLVIGTGKKITLECSQTMGHDKMYWYQQDPGMELHLIHYSYGVNSTEKGDLSSESTVSRIRTEHFPLTLESARPSHTSQYLCASSRQGANQPQHFGDGTRLSIL.